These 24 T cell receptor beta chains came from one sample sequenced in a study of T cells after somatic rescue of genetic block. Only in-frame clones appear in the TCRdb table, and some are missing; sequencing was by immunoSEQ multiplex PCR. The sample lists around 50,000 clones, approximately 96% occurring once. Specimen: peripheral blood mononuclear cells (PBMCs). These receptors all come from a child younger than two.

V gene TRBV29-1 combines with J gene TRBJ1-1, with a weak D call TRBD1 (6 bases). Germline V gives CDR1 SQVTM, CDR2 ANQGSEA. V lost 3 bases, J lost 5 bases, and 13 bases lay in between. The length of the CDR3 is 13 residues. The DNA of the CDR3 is TGCAGCGTTGATACGGGGGCAGGAACTGAAGCTTTCTTT. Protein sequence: CSVDTGAGTEAFF. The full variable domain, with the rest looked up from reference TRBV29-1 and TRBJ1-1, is SAVISQKPSRDICQRGTSLTIQCQVDSQVTMMFWYRQQPGQSLTLIATANQGSEATYESGFVIDKFPISRPNLTFSTLTVSNMSPEDSSIYLCSVDTGAGTEAFFGQGTRLTVV.

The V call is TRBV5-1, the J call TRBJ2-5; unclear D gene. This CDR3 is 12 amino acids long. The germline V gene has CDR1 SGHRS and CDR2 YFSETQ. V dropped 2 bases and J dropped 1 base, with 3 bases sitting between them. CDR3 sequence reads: CASSFRQETQYF. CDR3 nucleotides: TGCGCCAGCAGCTTCCGCCAAGAGACCCAGTACTTC.

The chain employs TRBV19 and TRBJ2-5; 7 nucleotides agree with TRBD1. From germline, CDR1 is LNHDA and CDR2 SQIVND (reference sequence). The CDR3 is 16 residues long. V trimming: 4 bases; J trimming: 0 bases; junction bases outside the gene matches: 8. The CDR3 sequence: CASSNSRRGHQETQYF. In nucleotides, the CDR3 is TGTGCCAGTAGTAACTCGCGAAGGGGGCACCAAGAGACCCAGTACTTC.

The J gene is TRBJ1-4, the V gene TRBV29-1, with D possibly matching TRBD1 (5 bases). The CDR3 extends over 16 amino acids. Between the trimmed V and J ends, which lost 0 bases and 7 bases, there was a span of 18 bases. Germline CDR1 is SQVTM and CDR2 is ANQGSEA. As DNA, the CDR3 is TGCAGCGTTGAAGACCGGGGCGCGGGGTCTAGTGAAAAACTGTTTTTT. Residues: CSVEDRGAGSSEKLFF.

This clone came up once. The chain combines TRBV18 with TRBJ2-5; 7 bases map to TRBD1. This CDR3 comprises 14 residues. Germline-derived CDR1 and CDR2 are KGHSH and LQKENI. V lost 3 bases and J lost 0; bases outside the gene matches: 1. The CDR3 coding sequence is TGTGCCAGCTCACCGGGACAGTACCAAGAGACCCAGTACTTC. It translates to CASSPGQYQETQYF.

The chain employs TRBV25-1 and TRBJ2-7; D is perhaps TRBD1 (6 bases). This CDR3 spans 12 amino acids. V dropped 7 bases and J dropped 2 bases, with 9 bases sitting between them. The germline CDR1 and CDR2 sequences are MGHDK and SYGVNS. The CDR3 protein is CASMDSPYEQYF. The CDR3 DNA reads TGTGCCAGCATGGACAGTCCCTACGAGCAGTACTTC.

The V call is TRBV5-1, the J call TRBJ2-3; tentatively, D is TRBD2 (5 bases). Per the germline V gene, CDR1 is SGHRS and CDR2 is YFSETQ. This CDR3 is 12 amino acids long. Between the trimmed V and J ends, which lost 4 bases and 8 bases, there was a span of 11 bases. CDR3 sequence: CASSTDSGTQYF. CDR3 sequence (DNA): TGCGCCAGCAGCACGGACTCCGGTACGCAGTATTTT.

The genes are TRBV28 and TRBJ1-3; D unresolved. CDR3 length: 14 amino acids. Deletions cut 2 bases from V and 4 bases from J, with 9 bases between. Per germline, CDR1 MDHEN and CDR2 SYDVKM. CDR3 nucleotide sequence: TGTGCCAGCAGTTTAAAAGGGTTCGGAAACACCATATATTTT. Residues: CASSLKGFGNTIYF.

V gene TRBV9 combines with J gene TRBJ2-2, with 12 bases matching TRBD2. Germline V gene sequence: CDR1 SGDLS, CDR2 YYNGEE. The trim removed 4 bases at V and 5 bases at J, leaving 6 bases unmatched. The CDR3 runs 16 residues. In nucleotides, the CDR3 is TGTGCCAGCAGCCCCCCCGGGACTAGCGGGACCGGGGAGCTGTTTTTT. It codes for CASSPPGTSGTGELFF.

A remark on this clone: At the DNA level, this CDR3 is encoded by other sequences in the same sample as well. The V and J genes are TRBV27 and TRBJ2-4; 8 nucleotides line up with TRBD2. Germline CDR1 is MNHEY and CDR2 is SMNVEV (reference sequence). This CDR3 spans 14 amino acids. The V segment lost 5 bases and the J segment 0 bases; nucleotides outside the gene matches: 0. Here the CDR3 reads CASSLAGAKNIQYF. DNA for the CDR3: TGTGCCAGCAGTCTAGCGGGAGCCAAAAACATTCAGTACTTC.

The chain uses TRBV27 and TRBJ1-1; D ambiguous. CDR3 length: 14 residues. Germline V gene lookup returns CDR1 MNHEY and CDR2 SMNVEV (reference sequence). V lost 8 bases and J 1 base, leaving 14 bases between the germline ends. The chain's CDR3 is CASVMWAENTEAFF. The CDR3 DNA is TGTGCCAGCGTGATGTGGGCCGAGAACACTGAAGCTTTCTTT.

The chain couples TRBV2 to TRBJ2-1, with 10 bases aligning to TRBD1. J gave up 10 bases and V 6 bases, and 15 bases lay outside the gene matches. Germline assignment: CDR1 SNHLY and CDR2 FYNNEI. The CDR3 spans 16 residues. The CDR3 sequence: CASRGTGTGALREQFF. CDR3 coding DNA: TGTGCCAGCAGGGGGACCGGGACAGGGGCCCTGAGGGAGCAGTTCTTC.

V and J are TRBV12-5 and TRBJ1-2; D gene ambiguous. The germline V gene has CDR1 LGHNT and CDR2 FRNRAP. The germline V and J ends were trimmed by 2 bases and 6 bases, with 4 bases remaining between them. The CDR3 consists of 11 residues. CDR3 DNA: TGTGCTAGTGGTTTGCTGGATGGCTACACCTTC. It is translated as CASGLLDGYTF.

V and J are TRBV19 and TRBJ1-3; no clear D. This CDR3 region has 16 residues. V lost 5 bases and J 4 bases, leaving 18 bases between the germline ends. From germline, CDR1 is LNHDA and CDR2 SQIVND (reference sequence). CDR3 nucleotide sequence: TGTGCCAGTAGTCTCCGCGGAGGAAGGTACGGAAACACCATATATTTT. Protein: CASSLRGGRYGNTIYF.

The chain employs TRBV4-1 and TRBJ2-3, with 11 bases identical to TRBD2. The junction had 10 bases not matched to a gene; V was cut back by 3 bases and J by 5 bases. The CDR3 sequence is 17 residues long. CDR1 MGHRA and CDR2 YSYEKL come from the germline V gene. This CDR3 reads CASSQTATSGSKDTQYF. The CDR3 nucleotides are TGCGCCAGCAGCCAGACGGCCACTAGCGGGAGTAAAGATACGCAGTATTTT.

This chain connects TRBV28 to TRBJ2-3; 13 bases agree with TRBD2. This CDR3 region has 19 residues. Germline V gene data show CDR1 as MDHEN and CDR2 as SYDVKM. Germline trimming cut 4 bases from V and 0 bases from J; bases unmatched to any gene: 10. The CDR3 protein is CASSYCRTSGSLSTDTQYF. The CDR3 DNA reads TGTGCCAGCAGTTATTGTCGGACTAGCGGGAGCCTCAGCACAGATACGCAGTATTTT.

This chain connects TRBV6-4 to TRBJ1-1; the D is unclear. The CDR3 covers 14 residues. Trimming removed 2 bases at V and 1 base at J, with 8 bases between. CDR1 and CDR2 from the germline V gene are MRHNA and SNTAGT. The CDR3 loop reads CASSDVIPNTEAFF. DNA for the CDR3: TGTGCCAGCAGTGACGTGATTCCGAACACTGAAGCTTTCTTT.

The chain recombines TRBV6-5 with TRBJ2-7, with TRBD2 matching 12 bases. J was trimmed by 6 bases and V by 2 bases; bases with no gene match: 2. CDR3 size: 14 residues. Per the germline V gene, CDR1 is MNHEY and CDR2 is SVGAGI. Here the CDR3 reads CASSYELAGGEQYF. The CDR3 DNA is TGTGCCAGCAGTTACGAACTAGCGGGAGGCGAGCAGTACTTC.

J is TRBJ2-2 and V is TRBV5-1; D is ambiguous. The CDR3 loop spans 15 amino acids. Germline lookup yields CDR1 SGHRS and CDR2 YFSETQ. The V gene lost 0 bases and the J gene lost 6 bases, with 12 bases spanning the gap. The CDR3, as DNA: TGCGCCAGCAGCTTGGAGCTAAATTTCGCCGGGGAGCTGTTTTTT. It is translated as CASSLELNFAGELFF.

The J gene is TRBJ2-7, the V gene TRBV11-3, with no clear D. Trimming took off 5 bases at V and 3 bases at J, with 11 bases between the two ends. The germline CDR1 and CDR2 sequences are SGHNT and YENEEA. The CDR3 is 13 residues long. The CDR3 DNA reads TGTGCCAGCAGCCTCATTTGGTTCTACGAGCAGTACTTC. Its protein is CASSLIWFYEQYF.

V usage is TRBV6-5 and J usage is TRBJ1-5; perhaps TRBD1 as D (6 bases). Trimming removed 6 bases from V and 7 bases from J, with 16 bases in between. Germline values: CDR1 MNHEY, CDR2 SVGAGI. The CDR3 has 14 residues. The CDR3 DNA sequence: TGTGCCAGCAGCTCAGACAGGCGAGGGCAGCCCCAGCATTTT. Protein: CASSSDRRGQPQHF.

CDR3 sequence reads: CASSLQGNQPQHF. CDR3 bases: TGTGCCAGTAGCCTACAGGGAAATCAGCCCCAGCATTTT. The chain is built from TRBV19 and TRBJ1-5; a possible D gene is TRBD1 (6 bases). The V gene's germline CDR1 is LNHDA and CDR2 SQIVND (reference sequence). V was trimmed by 6 bases and J by 4 bases, leaving 10 bases between them. The CDR3 consists of 13 residues. The whole variable domain, remainder taken from reference TRBV19 and TRBJ1-5, is DGGITQSPKYLFRKEGQNVTLSCEQNLNHDAMYWYRQDPGQGLRLIYYSQIVNDFQKGDIAEGYSVSREKKESFPLTVTSAQKNPTAFYLCASSLQGNQPQHFGDGTRLSIL.

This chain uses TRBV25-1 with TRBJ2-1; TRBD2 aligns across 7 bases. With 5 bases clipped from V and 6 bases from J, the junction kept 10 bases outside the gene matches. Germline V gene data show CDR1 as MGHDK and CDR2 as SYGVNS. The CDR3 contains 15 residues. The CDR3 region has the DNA TGTGCCAGCAGTCACACAACCTCTAGCGGCAATGAGCAGTTCTTC. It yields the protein CASSHTTSSGNEQFF.

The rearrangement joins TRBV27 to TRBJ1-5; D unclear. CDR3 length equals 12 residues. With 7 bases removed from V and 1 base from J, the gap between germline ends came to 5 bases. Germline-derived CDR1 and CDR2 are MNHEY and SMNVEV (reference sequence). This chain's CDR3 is CASTTSNQPQHF. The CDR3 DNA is TGTGCCAGCACTACCAGCAATCAGCCCCAGCATTTT.